The rows below give T cell receptor beta chains drawn from one sample of a study of blood T cells in healthy people across ages. TCRdb reprocessed the 5' RACE reads with MiXCR, giving one entry per CDR3 protein. This sample yields under 1,100,000 distinct CDR3 sequences, of which under 30% are seen a single time; approximately 0.71% belongs to the top ten. The data also belong to a second study, concerning T cells of mothers and their children.

Sequencing input: blood. The receptors derive from a girl between 2 and 10 years old in good health. CDR3s include the opening cysteine and the closing phenylalanine or tryptophan. A D gene is named only where the DNA matches it firmly. Only some rows state a clone size, as once, few, many or a class for expanded clones.

cdr3_length: 16; j_call: TRBJ1-4; d_call: NA; v_call: TRBV27; clone_size: few; cdr3_aa: CASSLSGRGQVEKLFF; cdr3_nt: TGTGCCAGCAGTTTATCCGGCCGGGGGCAGGTTGAAAAACTGTTTTTT
cdr3_length: 12; j_call: TRBJ1-1; d_call: NA; v_call: TRBV29-1; clone_size: NA; cdr3_aa: CSVLSRETEAFF; cdr3_nt: TGCAGCGTTCTTAGTCGGGAAACTGAAGCTTTCTTT
cdr3_length: 16; j_call: TRBJ2-5; d_call: NA; v_call: TRBV28; clone_size: NA; cdr3_aa: CASSFSQGGYQETQYF; cdr3_nt: TGTGCCAGCAGTTTTTCCCAGGGCGGGTACCAAGAGACCCAGTACTTC
cdr3_length: 12; j_call: TRBJ1-1; d_call: NA; v_call: TRBV29-1; clone_size: few; cdr3_aa: CSAKEMNTEAFF; cdr3_nt: TGCAGCGCCAAAGAGATGAACACTGAAGCTTTCTTT
cdr3_length: 14; j_call: TRBJ1-1; d_call: TRBD1; v_call: TRBV9; clone_size: few; cdr3_aa: CASSAGGSYTEAFF; cdr3_nt: TGTGCCAGCAGCGCAGGGGGCTCCTACACTGAAGCTTTCTTT
cdr3_length: 15; j_call: TRBJ2-1; d_call: TRBD2; v_call: TRBV3-1; clone_size: few; cdr3_aa: CASSYLAGGYNEQFF; cdr3_nt: TGTGCCAGCAGCTACTTAGCGGGGGGGTACAATGAGCAGTTCTTC
cdr3_length: 14; j_call: TRBJ2-3; d_call: NA; v_call: TRBV15; clone_size: few; cdr3_aa: CATSPRHVGDTQYF; cdr3_nt: TGTGCCACCAGCCCACGACACGTTGGGGATACGCAGTATTTT
cdr3_length: 17; j_call: TRBJ2-4; d_call: NA; v_call: TRBV21-1; clone_size: few; cdr3_aa: CASSNLSGARAKNIQYF; cdr3_nt: TGTGCCAGCAGCAACCTCTCAGGGGCTAGGGCCAAAAACATTCAGTACTTC
cdr3_length: 15; j_call: TRBJ1-1; d_call: TRBD1; v_call: TRBV12-3/TRBV12-4; clone_size: NA; cdr3_aa: CASSPSQGGITEAFF; cdr3_nt: TGTGCCAGCAGCCCCTCACAGGGGGGGATCACTGAAGCTTTCTTT
cdr3_length: 14; j_call: TRBJ2-7; d_call: NA; v_call: TRBV7-2; clone_size: NA; cdr3_aa: CASSFWRGRDEQYF; cdr3_nt: TGTGCCAGCAGCTTTTGGCGGGGGCGTGACGAGCAGTACTTC
cdr3_length: 15; j_call: TRBJ1-6; d_call: NA; v_call: TRBV20-1; clone_size: NA; cdr3_aa: CSAPLPGLVNSPLHF; cdr3_nt: TGCAGTGCCCCACTTCCGGGATTAGTGAATTCACCCCTCCACTTT
cdr3_length: 13; j_call: TRBJ2-2; d_call: TRBD1; v_call: TRBV6-2/TRBV6-3; clone_size: NA; cdr3_aa: CALGQGSTGELFF; cdr3_nt: TGTGCCCTCGGACAGGGGTCCACCGGGGAGCTGTTTTTT
cdr3_length: 13; j_call: TRBJ1-6; d_call: NA; v_call: TRBV5-1; clone_size: NA; cdr3_aa: CASSKDDDSPLHF; cdr3_nt: TGCGCCAGCAGCAAAGACGACGATTCACCCCTCCACTTT
cdr3_length: 16; j_call: TRBJ1-2; d_call: NA; v_call: TRBV14; clone_size: few; cdr3_aa: CASSQEDMGWWYGYTF; cdr3_nt: TGTGCCAGCAGCCAAGAGGACATGGGCTGGTGGTATGGCTACACCTTC
cdr3_length: 15; j_call: TRBJ2-1; d_call: TRBD2; v_call: TRBV6-4; clone_size: few; cdr3_aa: CASSEDIGGDNEQFF; cdr3_nt: TGTGCCAGCAGTGAGGACATTGGGGGGGACAATGAGCAGTTCTTC
cdr3_length: 16; j_call: TRBJ1-1; d_call: NA; v_call: TRBV5-6; clone_size: NA; cdr3_aa: CASSSDGGLVNTEAFF; cdr3_nt: TGTGCCAGCAGCTCTGACGGGGGTTTGGTGAACACTGAAGCTTTCTTT
cdr3_length: 15; j_call: TRBJ2-6; d_call: NA; v_call: TRBV4-1; clone_size: NA; cdr3_aa: CASRGRDSGANVLTF; cdr3_nt: TGCGCCAGCCGGGGACGGGACTCTGGGGCCAACGTCCTGACTTTC
cdr3_length: 13; j_call: TRBJ1-1; d_call: NA; v_call: TRBV28; clone_size: many; cdr3_aa: CASSLDSYTEAFF; cdr3_nt: TGTGCCAGCAGTCTGGACAGTTACACTGAAGCTTTCTTT
cdr3_length: 14; j_call: TRBJ2-5; d_call: TRBD1; v_call: TRBV20-1; clone_size: few; cdr3_aa: CSATMTGEEETQYF; cdr3_nt: TGCAGTGCTACCATGACAGGGGAAGAAGAGACCCAGTACTTC
cdr3_length: 15; j_call: TRBJ2-5; d_call: NA; v_call: TRBV15; clone_size: few; cdr3_aa: CATSRVHSVMETQYF; cdr3_nt: TGTGCCACCAGCAGAGTGCACTCCGTAATGGAGACCCAGTACTTC
cdr3_length: 14; j_call: TRBJ2-1; d_call: NA; v_call: TRBV12-3/TRBV12-4; clone_size: few; cdr3_aa: CASSLPQYYNEQFF; cdr3_nt: TGTGCCAGCAGTTTGCCGCAGTACTACAATGAGCAGTTCTTC
cdr3_length: 15; j_call: TRBJ1-4; d_call: NA; v_call: TRBV13; clone_size: NA; cdr3_aa: CASSFGRGRGEKLFF; cdr3_nt: TGCGCCAGCAGCTTTGGGAGGGGCCGAGGGGAAAAACTGTTTTTT
cdr3_length: 13; j_call: TRBJ1-2; d_call: NA; v_call: TRBV6-1; clone_size: NA; cdr3_aa: CASSGISNYGYTF; cdr3_nt: TGTGCCAGCAGTGGTATATCAAACTATGGCTACACCTTC
cdr3_length: 18; j_call: TRBJ2-3; d_call: TRBD1; v_call: TRBV6-2/TRBV6-3; clone_size: NA; cdr3_aa: CASSATTHRGWGTDTQYF; cdr3_nt: TGTGCCAGCAGTGCGACTACTCACAGGGGGTGGGGCACAGATACGCAGTATTTT
cdr3_length: 15; j_call: TRBJ2-7; d_call: NA; v_call: TRBV14; clone_size: NA; cdr3_aa: CASSKAGRKTYEQYF; cdr3_nt: TGTGCCAGCAGCAAGGCGGGAAGGAAAACCTACGAGCAGTACTTC
cdr3_length: 14; j_call: TRBJ2-7; d_call: NA; v_call: TRBV6-1; clone_size: few; cdr3_aa: CASSEAPSSCEQYF; cdr3_nt: TGTGCCAGCAGTGAAGCTCCCTCCTCCTGCGAGCAGTACTTC
cdr3_length: 15; j_call: TRBJ1-2; d_call: NA; v_call: TRBV7-9; clone_size: NA; cdr3_aa: CASSFRTGPSDGYTF; cdr3_nt: TGTGCCAGCAGCTTCCGAACGGGGCCCTCGGATGGCTACACCTTC
cdr3_length: 15; j_call: TRBJ1-1; d_call: NA; v_call: TRBV5-6; clone_size: NA; cdr3_aa: CASSLEGLGRTEAFF; cdr3_nt: TGTGCCAGCAGCTTGGAGGGGCTTGGGCGCACTGAAGCTTTCTTT
cdr3_length: 16; j_call: TRBJ2-2; d_call: TRBD2; v_call: TRBV3-1; clone_size: few; cdr3_aa: CASSVTSGANTGELFF; cdr3_nt: TGTGCCAGCAGCGTCACTAGCGGGGCGAACACCGGGGAGCTGTTTTTT